Each of the 19 T cell receptor beta chains below was sequenced from the same sample in a study of Graves' ophthalmopathy and Graves' hyperthyroidism. RNA transcripts yielded amplified TCR beta CDR3 regions. First-round RT-PCR relied on HTBI primers, and a second-round multiplex PCR came next. TCRdb re-called the multiplex PCR reads with MiXCR, one entry per CDR3 protein. Of about 220,000 distinct CDR3 sequences in the sample, roughly 21% were seen once. The source material was peripheral blood. Source of these receptors: a woman between 45 and 65 years old with Graves' ophthalmopathy.

The sample holds many counts of this clonotype. The chain employs TRBV7-9 and TRBJ2-7; D is perhaps TRBD1 (5 bases). Between the trimmed V and J ends, which lost 6 bases and 5 bases, there was a span of 14 bases. The CDR3 runs 13 residues. Germline CDR1 SEHNR, CDR2 FQNEAQ (reference sequence). CDR3 DNA: TGTGCCAGCAGGTCCCAGGGCTTGGACGAGCAGTACTTC. Amino acid sequence: CASRSQGLDEQYF.

In this sample, this clonotype turned up many times. The rearrangement uses TRBV6-5 and TRBJ1-1, with D possibly matching TRBD1 (5 bases). V lost 2 bases to trimming and J lost 1 base, with 11 bases between them. The CDR3 covers 15 residues. Per the germline V gene, CDR1 is MNHEY and CDR2 is SVGAGI. The CDR3 nucleotides are TGTGCCAGCAGTTACGGGGGTTCGGCGAACACTGAAGCTTTCTTT. Amino acid sequence: CASSYGGSANTEAFF.

This clonotype was found many times. The gene calls are TRBV29-1 and TRBJ2-7; possibly TRBD1 or TRBD2 for D (5 bases each). The CDR3 totals 13 residues. Germline V gene lookup returns CDR1 SQVTM and CDR2 ANQGSEA. V was clipped by 6 bases and J by 4 bases, with 16 bases between them. The CDR3 DNA reads TGCAGCGTGTCAGGGACGTCGACGTACGAGCAGTACTTC. This codes for CSVSGTSTYEQYF.

V is TRBV2 and J is TRBJ1-1; TRBD1 matches 8 bases. The CDR3 loop spans 15 amino acids. The ends lost 6 bases at V and 0 bases at J; junction bases unmatched: 6. Looked up from germline, CDR1 is SNHLY and CDR2 is FYNNEI. The CDR3 DNA is TGTGCCAGCAGAATACAGGGGGGGTTGAACACTGAAGCTTTCTTT. Translated, it gives CASRIQGGLNTEAFF.

This clonotype was seen more than once but under ten times. An end of the junction does not agree with germline; a read error may underlie this. The chain combines TRBV5-6 with TRBJ2-5, with D possibly TRBD1 on 5 matching bases. The germline V gene has CDR1 SGHDT and CDR2 YYEEEE. The CDR3 length is 14 residues. Here the CDR3 reads CASSLGPREETQYF. CDR3 coding DNA: TGTGCCAGCAGTTTGGGCCCCAGGGAAGAGACCCAGTACTTC.

This clonotype came up many times. This chain joins TRBV11-2 and TRBJ1-2; perhaps TRBD1 as D (5 bases). V gave up 1 base and J gave up 4 bases, with 10 bases separating them. Germline assignment: CDR1 SGHAT and CDR2 FQNNGV. This CDR3 region has 14 residues. This CDR3 reads CASSLGGAGYGYTF. CDR3 bases: TGTGCCAGCAGCTTAGGAGGGGCGGGCTATGGCTACACCTTC.

This clonotype was picked up many times. The chain joins TRBV10-1 to TRBJ2-2, with a tentative D call TRBD1 (5 bases). CDR3 length equals 13 residues. CDR1 WNHNN and CDR2 SYGVQD come from the germline V gene (reference sequence). Trimming pared 5 bases from V and 6 bases from J, leaving 10 bases between. The CDR3 region is CASSSGSAGELFF. The CDR3 bases are TGCGCCAGCAGTTCAGGGTCGGCCGGGGAGCTGTTTTTT.

This clonotype was detected many times. V gene TRBV19 combines with J gene TRBJ2-5; D is perhaps TRBD1 (5 bases). This CDR3 contains 15 residues. CDR1 is LNHDA and CDR2 is SQIVND in the germline V gene (reference sequence). With 3 bases removed from V and 0 bases from J, the gap between germline ends came to 11 bases. CDR3 DNA: TGTGCCAGTAGTATGAGGACAAGCTACCAAGAGACCCAGTACTTC. Residues: CASSMRTSYQETQYF.

The chain joins TRBV6-1 to TRBJ2-7; no reliable D call. From germline, CDR1 is MNHNS and CDR2 SASEGT. CDR3 size: 12 residues. V lost 6 bases and J lost 3, with 9 bases in between. The CDR3 reads CASRGMIYEQYF. The CDR3, as DNA: TGTGCCAGCAGGGGGATGATCTACGAGCAGTACTTC.

The chain uses TRBV6-4 and TRBJ1-2; D gene unclear. The CDR3 covers 11 residues. Trimming took 5 bases from V and 7 from J, leaving 8 bases between them. Germline V gives CDR1 MRHNA, CDR2 SNTAGT. The CDR3 protein is CASSQSAGYTF. The CDR3 bases are TGTGCCAGCAGTCAGAGCGCTGGCTACACCTTC.

V usage is TRBV5-5 and J usage is TRBJ1-2, with D hard to call. Trimming took off 1 base at V and 8 bases at J, with 12 bases between the two ends. Germline V gene sequence: CDR1 SGHKS, CDR2 YYEKEE (reference sequence). CDR3 length: 13 residues. The DNA of the CDR3 is TGTGCCAGCAGCTTGACTCGAATGGCAGGCTACACCTTC. It specifies CASSLTRMAGYTF.

This chain joins TRBV7-9 and TRBJ2-5; D not certain. Germline V gene data show CDR1 as SEHNR and CDR2 as FQNEAQ (reference sequence). Trimming shortened V by 2 bases and J by 2 bases, and 15 bases separated the two germline ends. The CDR3 length is 16 residues. The CDR3 protein is CASSLPEKVAQETQYF. CDR3 coding DNA: TGTGCCAGCAGCTTACCAGAGAAGGTTGCGCAAGAGACCCAGTACTTC.

This clonotype was seen many times. This chain links TRBV30 with TRBJ2-5; D gene unclear. CDR1 and CDR2 from the germline V gene are GTSNPN and SVGIG (reference sequence). Deletions cut 7 bases from V and 1 base from J, with 7 bases between. The CDR3 consists of 11 residues. CDR3 nucleotide sequence: TGTGCCTTGGCGATCCAAGAGACCCAGTACTTC. Amino acid sequence: CALAIQETQYF.

There are many counts of this clonotype. The gene calls are TRBV7-2 and TRBJ2-7; 11 positions match TRBD1. V lost 6 bases, J lost 6 bases, and 10 bases stayed unmatched. Germline CDR1 and CDR2: SGHTA and FQGNSA. There are 15 residues in the CDR3. The CDR3 sequence is CASRPGTGGIGEQYF. The CDR3 DNA reads as TGTGCCAGCAGACCTGGGACAGGGGGAATCGGCGAGCAGTACTTC.

CDR3 amino acids: CASSSAQGRGVGKAFF. In DNA, the CDR3 is TGTGCCAGCAGTTCTGCCCAGGGGAGGGGGGTAGGTAAAGCTTTCTTT. The V call is TRBV6-5, the J call TRBJ1-1; a weak D match, TRBD1 (6 bases). The CDR3 sequence is 16 residues long. The germline V gene has CDR1 MNHEY and CDR2 SVGAGI. The V end was cut by 4 bases, the J end by 9 bases, with 24 bases between.

This clonotype was seen ten or more times. V and J are TRBV12-5 and TRBJ1-1; no clear D. V was pared by 10 bases and J by 1 base, with 13 bases between. The CDR3 covers 13 residues. CDR1 is LGHNT, CDR2 FRNRAP, per germline. The DNA for the CDR3 is TGTGCTACCGCCCCCTTTGAGAACACTGAAGCTTTCTTT. It encodes CATAPFENTEAFF.

The chain carries TRBV18 and TRBJ2-5, with TRBD2 identical over 8 bases. The germline V gene encodes CDR1 KGHSH and CDR2 LQKENI. Trimming removed 2 bases from V and 5 bases from J; junction bases left unmatched: 13. This CDR3 region has 17 residues. CDR3 sequence reads: CASSPFASGRTDETQYF. The CDR3 DNA is TGTGCCAGCTCACCATTTGCTAGCGGGCGGACTGACGAGACCCAGTACTTC.

The sample holds many counts of this clonotype. The CDR3 coding sequence is TGTGCCAGCAGCGTAGGTGGGGGGCTGGATGAAGCTTTCTTT. This codes for CASSVGGGLDEAFF. The genes are TRBV9 and TRBJ1-1; tentative D call: TRBD1 (6 bases). The CDR3 runs to 14 residues. The V end was cut by 0 bases, the J end by 7 bases, with 13 bases between. Germline V gene data show CDR1 as SGDLS and CDR2 as YYNGEE.

The chain uses TRBV7-8 and TRBJ2-5; TRBD1 agrees at 9 bases. V was clipped by 5 bases and J by 4 bases; unmatched bases: 2. Per germline, CDR1 SGHVS and CDR2 FQNEAQ. CDR3 size: 13 residues. Here the CDR3 reads CASSPTGGETQYF. The CDR3 DNA follows: TGTGCCAGCAGCCCGACAGGGGGAGAGACCCAGTACTTC.